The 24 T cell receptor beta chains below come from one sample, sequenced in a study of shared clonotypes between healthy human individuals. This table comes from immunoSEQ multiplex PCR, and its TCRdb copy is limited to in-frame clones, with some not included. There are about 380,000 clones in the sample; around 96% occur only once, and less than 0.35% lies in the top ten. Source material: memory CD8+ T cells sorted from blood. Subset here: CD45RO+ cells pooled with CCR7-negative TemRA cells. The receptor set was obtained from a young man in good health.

The CDR3 loop is CASSQGLRGGFRNEQFF. CDR3 bases: TGCGCCAGCAGCCAAGGTCTTCGGGGGGGATTCCGGAATGAGCAGTTCTTC. The V and J genes are TRBV4-1 and TRBJ2-1; 8 bases agree with TRBD2. Trimming removed 1 base from V and 7 bases from J; junction bases left unmatched: 12. Germline V gene data show CDR1 as MGHRA and CDR2 as YSYEKL. The CDR3 loop spans 17 amino acids.

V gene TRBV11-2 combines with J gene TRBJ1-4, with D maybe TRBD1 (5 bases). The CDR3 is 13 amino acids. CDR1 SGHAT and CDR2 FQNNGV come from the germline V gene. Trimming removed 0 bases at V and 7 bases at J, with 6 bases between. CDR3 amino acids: CASSLDRAEKLFF. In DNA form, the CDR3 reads TGTGCCAGCAGCTTAGACAGGGCTGAAAAACTGTTTTTT. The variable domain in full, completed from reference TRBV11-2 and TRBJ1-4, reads EAGVAQSPRYKIIEKRQSVAFWCNPISGHATLYWYQQILGQGPKLLIQFQNNGVVDDSQLPKDRFSAERLKGVDSTLKIQPAKLEDSAVYLCASSLDRAEKLFFGSGTQLSVL.

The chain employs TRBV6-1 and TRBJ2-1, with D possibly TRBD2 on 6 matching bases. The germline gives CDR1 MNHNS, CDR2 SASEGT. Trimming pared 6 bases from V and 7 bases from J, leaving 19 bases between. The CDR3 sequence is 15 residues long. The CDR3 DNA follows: TGTGCCAGCAGGACACCGGGACTCTCAAGGAATGAGCAGTTCTTC. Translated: CASRTPGLSRNEQFF.

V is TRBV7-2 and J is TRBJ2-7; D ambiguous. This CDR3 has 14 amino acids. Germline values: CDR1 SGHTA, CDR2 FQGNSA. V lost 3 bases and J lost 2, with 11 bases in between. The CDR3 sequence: CASSLAAPAYEQYF. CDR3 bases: TGTGCCAGCAGCTTGGCGGCGCCTGCCTACGAGCAGTACTTC.

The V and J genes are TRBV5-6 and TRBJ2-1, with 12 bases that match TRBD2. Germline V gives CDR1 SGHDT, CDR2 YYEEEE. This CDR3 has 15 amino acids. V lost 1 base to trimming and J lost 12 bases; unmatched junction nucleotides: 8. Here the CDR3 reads CASSLFGLAGFGQFF. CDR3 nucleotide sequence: TGTGCCAGCAGCTTGTTCGGACTAGCGGGGTTCGGGCAGTTCTTC.

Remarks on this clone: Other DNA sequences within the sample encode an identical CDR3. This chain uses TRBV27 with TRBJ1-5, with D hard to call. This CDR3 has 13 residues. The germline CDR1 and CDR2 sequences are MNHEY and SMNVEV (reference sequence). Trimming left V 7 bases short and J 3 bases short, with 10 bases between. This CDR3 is CASMRRFNQPQHF. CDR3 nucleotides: TGTGCCAGCATGAGGAGGTTCAATCAGCCCCAGCATTTT.

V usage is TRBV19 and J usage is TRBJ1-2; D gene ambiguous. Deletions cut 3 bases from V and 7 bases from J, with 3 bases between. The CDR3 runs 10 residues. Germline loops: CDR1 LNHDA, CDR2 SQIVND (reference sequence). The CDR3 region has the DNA TGTGCCAGTAGTATGGGTGGCTACACCTTC. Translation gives CASSMGGYTF. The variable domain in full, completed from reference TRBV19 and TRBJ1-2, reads DGGITQSPKYLFRKEGQNVTLSCEQNLNHDAMYWYRQDPGQGLRLIYYSQIVNDFQKGDIAEGYSVSREKKESFPLTVTSAQKNPTAFYLCASSMGGYTFGSGTRLTVV.

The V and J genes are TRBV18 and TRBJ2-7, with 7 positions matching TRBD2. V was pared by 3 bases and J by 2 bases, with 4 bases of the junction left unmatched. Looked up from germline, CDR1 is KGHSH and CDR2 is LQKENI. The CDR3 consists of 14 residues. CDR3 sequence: CASSPREFTYEQYF. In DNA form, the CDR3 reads TGTGCCAGCTCACCGCGGGAGTTTACCTACGAGCAGTACTTC. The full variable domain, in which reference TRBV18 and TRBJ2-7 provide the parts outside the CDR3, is NAGVMQNPRHLVRRRGQEARLRCSPMKGHSHVYWYRQLPEEGLKFMVYLQKENIIDESGMPKERFSAEFPKEGPSILRIQQVVRGDSAAYFCASSPREFTYEQYFGPGTRLTVT.

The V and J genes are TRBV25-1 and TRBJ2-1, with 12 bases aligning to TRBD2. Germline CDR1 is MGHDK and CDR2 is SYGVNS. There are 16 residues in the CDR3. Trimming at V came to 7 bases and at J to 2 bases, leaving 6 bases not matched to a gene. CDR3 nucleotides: TGTGCCAGCACCCCGACTAGCGGGAGACCCTACAATGAGCAGTTCTTC. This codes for CASTPTSGRPYNEQFF. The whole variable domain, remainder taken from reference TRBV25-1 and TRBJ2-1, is EADIYQTPRYLVIGTGKKITLECSQTMGHDKMYWYQQDPGMELHLIHYSYGVNSTEKGDLSSESTVSRIRTEHFPLTLESARPSHTSQYLCASTPTSGRPYNEQFFGPGTRLTVL.

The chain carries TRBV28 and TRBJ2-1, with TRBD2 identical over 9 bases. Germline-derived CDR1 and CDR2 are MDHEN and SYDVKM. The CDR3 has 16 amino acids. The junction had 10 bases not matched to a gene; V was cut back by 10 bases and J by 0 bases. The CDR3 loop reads CATIGLASSSYNEQFF. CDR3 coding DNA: TGTGCCACAATAGGACTAGCGTCCAGCTCCTACAATGAGCAGTTCTTC.

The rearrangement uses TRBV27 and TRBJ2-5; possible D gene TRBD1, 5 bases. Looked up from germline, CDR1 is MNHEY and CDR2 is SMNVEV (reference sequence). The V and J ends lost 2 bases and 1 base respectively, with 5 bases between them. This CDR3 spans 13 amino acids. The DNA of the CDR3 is TGTGCCAGCAGTTTAAGGGGCCAAGAGACCCAGTACTTC. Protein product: CASSLRGQETQYF.

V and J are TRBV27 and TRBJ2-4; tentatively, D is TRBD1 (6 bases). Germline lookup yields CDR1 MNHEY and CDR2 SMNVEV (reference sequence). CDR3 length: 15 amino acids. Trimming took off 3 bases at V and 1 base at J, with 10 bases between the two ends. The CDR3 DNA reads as TGTGCCAGCAGTTTCAGGCAGGGGGCCAAAAACATTCAGTACTTC. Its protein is CASSFRQGAKNIQYF.

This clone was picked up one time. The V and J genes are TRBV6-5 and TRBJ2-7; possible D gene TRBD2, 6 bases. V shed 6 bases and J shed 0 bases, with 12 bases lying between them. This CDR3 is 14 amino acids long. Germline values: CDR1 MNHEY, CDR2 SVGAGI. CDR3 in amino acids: CASSPVEGSYEQYF. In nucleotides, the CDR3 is TGTGCCAGCAGCCCCGTGGAGGGCTCCTACGAGCAGTACTTC.

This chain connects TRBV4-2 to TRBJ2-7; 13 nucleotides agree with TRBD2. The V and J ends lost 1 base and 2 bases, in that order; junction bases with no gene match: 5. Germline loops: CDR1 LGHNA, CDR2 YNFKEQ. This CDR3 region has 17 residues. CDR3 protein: CASSQGPGTSGTYEQYF. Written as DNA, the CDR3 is TGTGCCAGCAGCCAAGGACCCGGGACTAGCGGGACCTACGAGCAGTACTTC.

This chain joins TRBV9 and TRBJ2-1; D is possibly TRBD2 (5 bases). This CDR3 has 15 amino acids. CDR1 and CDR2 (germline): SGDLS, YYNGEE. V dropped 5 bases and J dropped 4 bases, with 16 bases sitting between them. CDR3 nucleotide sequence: TGTGCCAGCAGAGATACGGGGTTCGTATACAATGAGCAGTTCTTC. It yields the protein CASRDTGFVYNEQFF.

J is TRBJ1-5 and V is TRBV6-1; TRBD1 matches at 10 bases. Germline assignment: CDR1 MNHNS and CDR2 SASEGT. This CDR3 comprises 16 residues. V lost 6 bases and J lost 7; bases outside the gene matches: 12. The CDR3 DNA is TGTGCCAGCAGGGAACCCGGGACAGGGGATGCACAGCCCCAGCATTTT. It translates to CASREPGTGDAQPQHF.

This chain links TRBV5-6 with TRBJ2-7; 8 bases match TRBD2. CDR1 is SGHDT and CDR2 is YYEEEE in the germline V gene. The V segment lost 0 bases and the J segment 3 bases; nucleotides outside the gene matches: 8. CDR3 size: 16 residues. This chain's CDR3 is CASSLVSREAFYEQYF. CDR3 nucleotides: TGTGCCAGCAGCTTGGTGTCGCGGGAGGCCTTCTACGAGCAGTACTTC.

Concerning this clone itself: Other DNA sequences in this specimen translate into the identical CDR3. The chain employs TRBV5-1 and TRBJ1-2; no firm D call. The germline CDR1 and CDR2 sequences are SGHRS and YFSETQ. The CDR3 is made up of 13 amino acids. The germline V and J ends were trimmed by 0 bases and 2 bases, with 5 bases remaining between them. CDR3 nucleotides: TGCGCCAGCAGCTTGGACGGCAACTATGGCTACACCTTC. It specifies CASSLDGNYGYTF.

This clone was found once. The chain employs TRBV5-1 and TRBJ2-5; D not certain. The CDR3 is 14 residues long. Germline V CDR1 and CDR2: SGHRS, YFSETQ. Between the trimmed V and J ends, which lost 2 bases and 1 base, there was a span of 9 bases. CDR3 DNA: TGCGCCAGCAGCTTTGGTTCTAGCCAAGAGACCCAGTACTTC. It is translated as CASSFGSSQETQYF.

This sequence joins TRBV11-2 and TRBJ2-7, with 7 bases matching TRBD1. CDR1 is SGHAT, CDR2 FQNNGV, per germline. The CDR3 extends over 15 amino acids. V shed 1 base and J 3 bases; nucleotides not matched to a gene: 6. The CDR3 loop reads CASSLVPGGSYEQYF. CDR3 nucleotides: TGTGCCAGCAGCTTAGTCCCAGGGGGTAGCTACGAGCAGTACTTC.

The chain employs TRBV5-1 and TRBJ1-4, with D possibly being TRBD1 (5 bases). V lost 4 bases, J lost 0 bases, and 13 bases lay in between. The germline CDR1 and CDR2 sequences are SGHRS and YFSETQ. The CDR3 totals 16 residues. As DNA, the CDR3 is TGCGCCAGCAGCACCGGGACTACTCCAACTAATGAAAAACTGTTTTTT. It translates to CASSTGTTPTNEKLFF.

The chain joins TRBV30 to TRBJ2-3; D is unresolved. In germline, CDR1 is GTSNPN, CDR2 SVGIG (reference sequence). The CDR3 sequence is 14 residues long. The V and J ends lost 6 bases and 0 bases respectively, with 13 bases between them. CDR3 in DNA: TGTGCCTGTATTACAGTTATCAGCACAGATACGCAGTATTTT. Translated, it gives CACITVISTDTQYF. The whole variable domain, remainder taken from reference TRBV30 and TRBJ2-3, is SQTIHQWPATLVQPVGSPLSLECTVEGTSNPNLYWYRQAAGRGLQLLFYSVGIGQISSEVPQNLSASRPQDRQFILSSKKLLLSDSGFYLCACITVISTDTQYFGPGTRLTVL.

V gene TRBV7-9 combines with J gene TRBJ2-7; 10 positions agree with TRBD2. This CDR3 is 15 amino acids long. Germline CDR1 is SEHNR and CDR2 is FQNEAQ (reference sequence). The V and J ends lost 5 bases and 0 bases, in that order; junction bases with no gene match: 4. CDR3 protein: CASSPTSGDSYEQYF. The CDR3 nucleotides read TGTGCCAGCAGCCCAACTAGCGGGGACTCCTACGAGCAGTACTTC. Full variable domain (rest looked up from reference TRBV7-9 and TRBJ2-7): DTGVSQNPRHKITKRGQNVTFRCDPISEHNRLYWYRQTLGQGPEFLTYFQNEAQLEKSRLLSDRFSAERPKGSFSTLEIQRTEQGDSAMYLCASSPTSGDSYEQYFGPGTRLTVT.

CDR3 in DNA: TGTGCCACCAGCAGAGGCCTAGCGGCCCAAAGGTACCAAGAGACCCAGTACTTC. Translating it yields CATSRGLAAQRYQETQYF. The chain couples TRBV15 to TRBJ2-5, with 7 bases lining up with TRBD2. This CDR3 contains 18 residues. V gave up 1 base and J gave up 0 bases; unmatched junction bases: 11. Per the germline V gene, CDR1 is LNHNV and CDR2 is YYDKDF (reference sequence).